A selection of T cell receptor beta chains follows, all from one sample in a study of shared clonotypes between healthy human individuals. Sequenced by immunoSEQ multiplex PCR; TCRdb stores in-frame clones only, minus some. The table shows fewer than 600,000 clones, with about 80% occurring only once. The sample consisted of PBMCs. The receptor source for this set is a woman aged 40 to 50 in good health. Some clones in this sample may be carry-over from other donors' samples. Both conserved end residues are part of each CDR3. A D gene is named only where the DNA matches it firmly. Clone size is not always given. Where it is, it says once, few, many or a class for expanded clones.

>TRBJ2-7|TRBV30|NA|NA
TGTGCCTGGAATCTCCCCAGGGGCGCCTCCTACGAGCAGTACTTC
CAWNLPRGASYEQYF
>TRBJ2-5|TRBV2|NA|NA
TGTGCCAGCAGTGACGCAGCCAAAGAGACCCAGTACTTC
CASSDAAKETQYF
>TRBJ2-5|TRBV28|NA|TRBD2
TGTGCCAGCACTCCAGCGGGAGTAGGAGAGACCCAGTACTTC
CASTPAGVGETQYF
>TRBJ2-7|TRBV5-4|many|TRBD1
TGTGCCAGCAGCTGGCCGACAGGGGGCGAGCAGTACTTC
CASSWPTGGEQYF
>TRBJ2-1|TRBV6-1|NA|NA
TGTGCCAGCAGTGCGCAACTAGAGGTTGAGCAGTTCTTC
CASSAQLEVEQFF
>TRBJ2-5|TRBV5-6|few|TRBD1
TGTGCCAGCAGCCCAGACCCACAGGGGATGGGAGAGACCCAGTACTTC
CASSPDPQGMGETQYF
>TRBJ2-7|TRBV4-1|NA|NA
TGCGCCAGCAGCCGCGTCGCGACGTACTACGAGCAGTACTTC
CASSRVATYYEQYF
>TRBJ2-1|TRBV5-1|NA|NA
TGCGCCAGCAGCTTGGCGGGTGCGGATGAGCAGTTCTTC
CASSLAGADEQFF
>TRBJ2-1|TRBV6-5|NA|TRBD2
TGTGCCAGCAGCTCCATAGCGGGGGGCGGGAATGAGCAGTTCTTC
CASSSIAGGGNEQFF
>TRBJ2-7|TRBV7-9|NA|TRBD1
TGTGCCAGCAACCCGGGACAGGGAACCTACGAGCAGTACTTC
CASNPGQGTYEQYF
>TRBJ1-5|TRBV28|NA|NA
TGTGCCAGCAGTCCCCTCCGCGGTGGAAGTTACAATCAGCCCCAGCATTTT
CASSPLRGGSYNQPQHF
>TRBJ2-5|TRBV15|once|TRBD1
TGTGCCACCAGCAGCTATAGGGGGCTCCAAGAGACCCAGTACTTC
CATSSYRGLQETQYF
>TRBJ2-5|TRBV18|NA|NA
TGTGCCAGCTCACCCGCAGCGGGCCAAGAGACCCAGTACTTC
CASSPAAGQETQYF
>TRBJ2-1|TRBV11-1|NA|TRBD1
TGTGCCAGCAGCGTTGGGACAGCGCACAATGAGCAGTTCTTC
CASSVGTAHNEQFF
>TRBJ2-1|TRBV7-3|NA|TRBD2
TGTGCCAGCAGCCTCCTTGCGAGCGGGAGTGGAAATGAGCAGTTCTTC
CASSLLASGSGNEQFF
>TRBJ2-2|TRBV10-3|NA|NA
TGTGCCACCAGTGAGCGAGGGGTCGGGGAGCTGTTTTTT
CATSERGVGELFF
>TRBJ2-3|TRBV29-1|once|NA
TGCAGCGTTGACAGTTCGCAAGTCACAGATACGCAGTATTTT
CSVDSSQVTDTQYF
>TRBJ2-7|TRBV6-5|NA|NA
TGTGCCAGCAGCCCCTTATTAGGGTCTGAGCAGTACTTC
CASSPLLGSEQYF
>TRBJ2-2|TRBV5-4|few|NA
TGTGCCAGCAGCTTATTCGGGGAGCTGTTTTTT
CASSLFGELFF
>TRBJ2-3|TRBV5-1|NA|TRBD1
TGCGCCAGCAGCTTACAGGGGGCCGTCGGCACAGATACGCAGTATTTT
CASSLQGAVGTDTQYF
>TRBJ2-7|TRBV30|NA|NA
TGTGCCTGGTCCGATCTCTACGAGCAGTACTTC
CAWSDLYEQYF
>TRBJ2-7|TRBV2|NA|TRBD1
TGTGCCAGTTCCGGGACAGGTAACGAGCAGTACTTC
CASSGTGNEQYF
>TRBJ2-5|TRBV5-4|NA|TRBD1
TGTGCCAGCAGCTTTGACAGGGGGGAGACCCAGTACTTC
CASSFDRGETQYF
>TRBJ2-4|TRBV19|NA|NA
TGTGCCAGTAGTGGACTTTTCGATGGCAAAAACATTCAGTACTTC
CASSGLFDGKNIQYF
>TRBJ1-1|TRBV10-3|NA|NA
TGTGCCATCAAGGGGGGGGCCCTCACTGAAGCTTTCTTT
CAIKGGALTEAFF
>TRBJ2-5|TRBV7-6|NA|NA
TGTGCCAGCAGCGTGGGGGAGACCCAGTACTTC
CASSVGETQYF
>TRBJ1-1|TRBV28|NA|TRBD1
TGTGCCAGCAGTGAGGGGACAGGGATGAACACTGAAGCTTTCTTT
CASSEGTGMNTEAFF
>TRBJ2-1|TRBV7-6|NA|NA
TGTGCCAGCAGCTTCGGGGACTCCTACAATGAGCAGTTCTTC
CASSFGDSYNEQFF
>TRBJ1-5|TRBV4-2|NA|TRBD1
TGTGCCAGCAGCCAAGTGGGACAGGGGGCTGGACAGCCCCAGCATTTT
CASSQVGQGAGQPQHF
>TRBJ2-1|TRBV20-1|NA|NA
TGCAGTGCTAGAGTCGCGAATGAGCAGTTCTTC
CSARVANEQFF
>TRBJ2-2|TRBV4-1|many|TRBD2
TGCGCCAGCAGCCCCCTGACTAGCGGGAGGAACACCGGGGAGCTGTTTTTT
CASSPLTSGRNTGELFF